These 5 T cell receptor beta chains were sequenced from one sample in a study of ipilimumab plus nivolumab after autologous stem cell transplantation. The data were produced by immunoSEQ multiplex PCR, yet TCRdb's version contains in-frame clones alone and is incomplete. This table has 15,000 to 20,000 clones, more than 65% appearing once. The sample consisted of PBMCs, taken in a trial of ipilimumab plus nivolumab as post-transplant consolidation. The receptors stem from a male donor with diffuse large B-cell lymphoma.

CDR3 nucleotides: TGTGCCAGCAGCACCTGGGGACATGGCTACGAGCAGTACTTC. It yields the protein CASSTWGHGYEQYF. The chain carries TRBV21-1 and TRBJ2-7; the table gives TRBD1 as D, unverified against the DNA. TRBV21-1 is recorded as a pseudogene. The CDR3 runs to 14 residues.

The chain combines TRBV6-5 with TRBJ2-1, with no clear D. Trimming took 0 bases from V and 0 from J, leaving 6 bases between them. Germline V CDR1 and CDR2: MNHEY, SVGAGI. The CDR3 contains 15 residues. The CDR3 here is CASSYSPSSYNEQFF. The CDR3 DNA reads TGTGCCAGCAGTTACTCCCCGAGCTCCTACAATGAGCAGTTCTTC.

This sequence joins TRBV9 and TRBJ1-3, with TRBD1 as a possible D gene (5 bases). CDR1 is SGDLS and CDR2 is YYNGEE in the germline V gene. The CDR3 consists of 16 residues. Trimming cost V 0 bases and J 0 bases, with 10 bases left between them. The chain's CDR3 is CASSVDGAASGNTIYF. For the CDR3, the DNA is TGTGCCAGCAGCGTAGATGGGGCTGCCTCTGGAAACACCATATATTTT.

This clone was counted between two and nine times. The J gene is TRBJ1-4, the V gene TRBV5-1; 7 bases match TRBD1. Looked up from germline, CDR1 is SGHRS and CDR2 is YFSETQ. With 0 bases clipped from V and 8 bases from J, the junction kept 7 bases outside the gene matches. There are 15 residues in the CDR3. The CDR3 sequence is CASSLATGEREKLFF. The CDR3, as DNA: TGCGCCAGCAGCTTGGCCACAGGGGAGAGAGAAAAACTGTTTTTT. The entire variable domain, with the rest obtained from reference TRBV5-1 and TRBJ1-4, is as follows: KAGVTQTPRYLIKTRGQQVTLSCSPISGHRSVSWYQQTPGQGLQFLFEYFSETQRNKGNFPGRFSGRQFSNSRSEMNVSTLELGDSALYLCASSLATGEREKLFFGSGTQLSVL.

This sequence joins TRBV29-1 and TRBJ1-1; 7 positions match TRBD1. The CDR3 sequence is 13 residues long. J gave up 3 bases and V 7 bases, and 8 bases lay outside the gene matches. Germline CDR1 and CDR2: SQVTM and ANQGSEA. CDR3 nucleotide sequence: TGCAGCGGAATAGGGACAGCGGACACTGAAGCTTTCTTT. Its translation: CSGIGTADTEAFF.